These 27 T cell receptor beta chains were all obtained from the same sample, sequenced in a study of blood T cell repertoires in COVID-19. TCRdb's table, derived via immunoSEQ multiplex PCR, lists solely in-frame clones and lacks some. The sample lists 150,000 to 200,000 clones, over 75% seen once, with roughly 11% in the top ten. Input material: PBMCs or T cells enriched from blood (not recorded which). The receptors derive from a man between 45 and 60 years old who had recovered from COVID-19.

The chain has TRBV5-1 and TRBJ1-1; possible D gene TRBD1, 5 bases. The CDR3 consists of 14 residues. The V gene's germline CDR1 is SGHRS and CDR2 YFSETQ. V lost 4 bases to trimming and J lost 0 bases, with 10 bases between them. CDR3 bases: TGCGCCAGCAGCCGACAGAGCTTGAACACTGAAGCTTTCTTT. Its protein is CASSRQSLNTEAFF.

CDR3 residues: CASSIGTGFGEAFF. Here the CDR3 DNA reads TGTGCCAGCAGCATAGGGACAGGGTTTGGTGAAGCTTTCTTT. The rearrangement uses TRBV11-2 and TRBJ1-1; 9 nucleotides agree with TRBD1. V shed 5 bases and J 7 bases; nucleotides not matched to a gene: 8. Per the germline V gene, CDR1 is SGHAT and CDR2 is FQNNGV. The CDR3 loop spans 14 amino acids. Together with reference TRBV11-2 and TRBJ1-1, the CDR3 gives the full variable domain: EAGVAQSPRYKIIEKRQSVAFWCNPISGHATLYWYQQILGQGPKLLIQFQNNGVVDDSQLPKDRFSAERLKGVDSTLKIQPAKLEDSAVYLCASSIGTGFGEAFFGQGTRLTVV.

This clone has a handful of counts. The V gene is TRBV6-4, the J gene TRBJ1-6; 9 nucleotides line up with TRBD1. The CDR3 consists of 15 residues. V was pared by 6 bases and J by 7 bases, with 7 bases of the junction left unmatched. Germline V gene data show CDR1 as MRHNA and CDR2 as SNTAGT. Here the CDR3 reads CASSQTGGLNSPLHF. The CDR3 DNA is TGTGCCAGCAGCCAAACAGGGGGCTTGAATTCACCCCTCCACTTT.

The J gene is TRBJ2-7, the V gene TRBV11-1; 7 positions match TRBD1. Germline values: CDR1 SGHAT, CDR2 FQDESV (reference sequence). The ends lost 4 bases at V and 5 bases at J; junction bases unmatched: 11. This CDR3 is 15 amino acids long. Here the CDR3 reads CASSSVDRVMDEQYF. The DNA of the CDR3 is TGTGCCAGCAGCTCAGTCGACAGGGTGATGGACGAGCAGTACTTC.

The chain's CDR3 is CASMGQGGLEQYF. CDR3 nucleotides: TGTGCCAGCATGGGACAGGGAGGGCTCGAGCAGTACTTC. This chain links TRBV2 with TRBJ2-7, with 9 positions matching TRBD1. Germline V gene sequence: CDR1 SNHLY, CDR2 FYNNEI. This CDR3 spans 13 amino acids. The J segment lost 6 bases and the V segment lost 7 bases, leaving 7 bases of the junction unmatched. Complete variable domain (other parts from reference TRBV2 and TRBJ2-7): EPEVTQTPSHQVTQMGQEVILRCVPISNHLYFYWYRQILGQKVEFLVSFYNNEISEKSEIFDDQFSVERPDGSNFTLKIRSTKLEDSAMYFCASMGQGGLEQYFGPGTRLTVT.

This chain links TRBV5-1 with TRBJ1-1; 8 nucleotides line up with TRBD1. The CDR3 runs 15 residues. Germline CDR1 and CDR2: SGHRS and YFSETQ. V lost 1 base and J lost 4; bases outside the gene matches: 6. The CDR3 coding sequence is TGCGCCAGCAGCTTGACAGGGGGAGCGGGCACTGAAGCTTTCTTT. Translating gives CASSLTGGAGTEAFF.

In this sample, this clone turned up a few times. The CDR3 region has the DNA TGTGCCAGCAGCTTGGAACAAAACTATAATTCACCCCTCCACTTT. Translation gives CASSLEQNYNSPLHF. This chain connects TRBV5-4 to TRBJ1-6, with D hard to call. Germline-derived CDR1 and CDR2 are SGHNT and YYREEE (reference sequence). Trimming cost V 0 bases and J 3 bases, with 7 bases left between them. The CDR3 is made up of 15 amino acids.

The V and J genes are TRBV7-9 and TRBJ1-1, with unresolved D. Deletions cut 3 bases from V and 4 bases from J, with 18 bases between. CDR1 is SEHNR and CDR2 is FQNEAQ in the germline V gene (reference sequence). This CDR3 region has 16 residues. The CDR3 is CASSFPGGVVGTEAFF. The CDR3 coding sequence is TGTGCCAGCAGCTTCCCGGGAGGCGTGGTGGGCACTGAAGCTTTCTTT.

The chain uses TRBV24-1 and TRBJ1-1, with 8 bases lining up with TRBD1. J lost 1 base, V lost 5 bases, and 2 bases had no gene match. CDR1 and CDR2 from the germline V gene are KGHDR and SFDVKD. CDR3 length equals 14 residues. This CDR3 reads CATSAGQGNTEAFF. Written as DNA, the CDR3 is TGTGCCACCAGTGCCGGACAGGGGAACACTGAAGCTTTCTTT.

This clone has just a few counts. The chain has TRBV7-2 and TRBJ2-7; possibly TRBD2 for D (6 bases). CDR1 and CDR2 (germline): SGHTA, FQGNSA. The CDR3 contains 15 residues. V dropped 3 bases and J dropped 0 bases, with 12 bases sitting between them. The CDR3 is CASSFGRGLSYEQYF. The CDR3 region has the DNA TGTGCCAGCAGCTTCGGGCGGGGCCTCTCCTACGAGCAGTACTTC. Supplemented by reference TRBV7-2 and TRBJ2-7, the full variable domain reads GAGVSQSPSNKVTEKGKDVELRCDPISGHTALYWYRQSLGQGLEFLIYFQGNSAPDKSGLPSDRFSAERTGGSVSTLTIQRTQQEDSAVYLCASSFGRGLSYEQYFGPGTRLTVT.

This chain uses TRBV5-1 with TRBJ2-3, with 10 nucleotides matching TRBD2. Trimming took 2 bases from V and 2 from J; bases not matched to a gene: 2. Germline CDR1 and CDR2: SGHRS and YFSETQ. The CDR3 runs 15 residues. CDR3 coding DNA: TGCGCCAGCAGCTTTAGCGGGGGGAACACAGATACGCAGTATTTT. Its translation: CASSFSGGNTDTQYF.

The rearrangement uses TRBV5-5 and TRBJ2-7; 7 nucleotides line up with TRBD1. The germline CDR1 and CDR2 sequences are SGHKS and YYEKEE (reference sequence). The CDR3 loop spans 14 amino acids. Trimming removed 4 bases from V and 2 bases from J; junction bases left unmatched: 6. CDR3 sequence reads: CASSPPTGTYEQYF. In DNA, the CDR3 is TGTGCCAGCAGCCCACCGACAGGGACCTACGAGCAGTACTTC.

Here the CDR3 DNA reads TGCGCCAGCAGCCAAGATCCAGGAACTAACTATGGCTACACCTTC. As protein: CASSQDPGTNYGYTF. The chain combines TRBV4-1 with TRBJ1-2, with D hard to call. The V end lost 0 bases, the J end lost 0 bases, and 8 bases lay between the germline ends. The CDR3 covers 15 residues. Germline V CDR1 and CDR2: MGHRA, YSYEKL.

CDR3 nucleotides: TGTGCCAGCAGCCGGGCTGCAGGGCGCTCTGGAAACACCATATATTTT. It translates to CASSRAAGRSGNTIYF. The gene calls are TRBV27 and TRBJ1-3; TRBD1 is a possible D gene (5 bases). The CDR3 contains 16 residues. CDR1 and CDR2 (germline): MNHEY, SMNVEV (reference sequence). The V and J ends lost 6 bases and 0 bases respectively, with 15 bases between them.

The chain has TRBV19 and TRBJ2-7, with TRBD2 identical over 11 bases. The CDR3 spans 16 residues. J was trimmed by 0 bases and V by 7 bases; bases with no gene match: 8. CDR1 is LNHDA and CDR2 is SQIVND in the germline V gene (reference sequence). CDR3 in amino acids: CASTPTGTSGSYEQYF. CDR3 sequence (DNA): TGTGCCAGTACCCCCACCGGGACTAGCGGCTCCTACGAGCAGTACTTC.

DNA for the CDR3: TGTGCCAGCAGCCTCTCGGGACTTGGAAACACCATATATTTT. This translates into CASSLSGLGNTIYF. V usage is TRBV2 and J usage is TRBJ1-3, with a weak D call TRBD1 (5 bases). Trimming pared 6 bases from V and 3 bases from J, leaving 12 bases between. In germline, CDR1 is SNHLY, CDR2 FYNNEI. The CDR3 is 14 amino acids.

The CDR3 sequence is CASWEQGTNEKLFF. CDR3 nucleotides: TGTGCCAGCTGGGAACAGGGGACTAATGAAAAACTGTTTTTT. The chain employs TRBV2 and TRBJ1-4; TRBD1 matches at 7 bases. V lost 8 bases and J lost 2; bases outside the gene matches: 5. CDR1 and CDR2 (germline): SNHLY, FYNNEI. CDR3 length: 14 residues.

The chain recombines TRBV19 with TRBJ1-2, with D hard to call. The V and J ends lost 6 bases and 5 bases respectively, with 16 bases between them. The CDR3 length is 14 residues. The germline gives CDR1 LNHDA, CDR2 SQIVND (reference sequence). The CDR3, as DNA: TGTGCCAGTAGCATCACCACAGAAAAATATGGCTACACCTTC. Amino acids: CASSITTEKYGYTF.

CDR3 amino acids: CASSVEGGRTDTQYF. In DNA, the CDR3 is TGTGCCAGCAGCGTAGAGGGGGGGCGGACAGATACGCAGTATTTT. This rearrangement joins TRBV9 to TRBJ2-3; possibly TRBD2 for D (7 bases). The germline V and J ends were trimmed by 0 bases and 3 bases, with 11 bases remaining between them. The CDR3 sequence is 15 residues long. Germline V lookup: CDR1 SGDLS, CDR2 YYNGEE.

The chain combines TRBV6-1 with TRBJ2-1, with a tentative D call TRBD2 (5 bases). CDR3 size: 15 residues. Germline loops: CDR1 MNHNS, CDR2 SASEGT. V lost 2 bases and J lost 3, with 11 bases in between. CDR3 residues: CASSEWESDYNEQFF. CDR3 bases: TGTGCCAGCAGTGAATGGGAGAGTGACTACAATGAGCAGTTCTTC.

The rearrangement links TRBV10-2 to TRBJ2-1, with TRBD2 matching over 8 bases. The CDR3 is made up of 16 amino acids. With 4 bases clipped from V and 4 bases from J, the junction kept 9 bases outside the gene matches. The germline V gene encodes CDR1 WSHSY and CDR2 SAAADI. The CDR3 bases are TGCGCCAGCAGTGTCTACGCGGGGGGCCATTACAATGAGCAGTTCTTC. Translation gives CASSVYAGGHYNEQFF.

This sequence joins TRBV9 and TRBJ1-3; tentatively, D is TRBD1 (6 bases). The V gene lost 4 bases and the J gene lost 0 bases, with 14 bases spanning the gap. Germline V gene lookup returns CDR1 SGDLS and CDR2 YYNGEE. This CDR3 contains 16 residues. The CDR3 DNA is TGTGCCAGCAGCATCTTGGACAGCCGCTCTGGAAACACCATATATTTT. Its protein product is CASSILDSRSGNTIYF.

The chain combines TRBV3-1 (or the pseudogene TRBV3-2) with TRBJ2-5; TRBD1 aligns across 7 bases. With V trimmed by 2 bases and J by 5 bases, 11 bases remained unmatched. Germline lookup yields CDR1 LGHDT and CDR2 YNNKEL (reference sequence). The CDR3 contains 16 residues. In nucleotides, the CDR3 is TGTGCCAGCAGCCAAAACAGGGGCCGCGGAAGGGAGACCCAGTACTTC. Encoded protein: CASSQNRGRGRETQYF.

This chain joins TRBV4-1 and TRBJ2-7, with D perhaps matching TRBD1 (6 bases). Trimming left V 4 bases short and J 2 bases short, with 18 bases between. Germline-derived CDR1 and CDR2 are MGHRA and YSYEKL. The CDR3 is 16 residues long. The CDR3 region is CASSPGLGTRAYEQYF. The CDR3 DNA follows: TGCGCCAGCAGCCCAGGGTTAGGGACACGGGCCTACGAGCAGTACTTC.

This clone was observed a few times. The chain links TRBV24-1 to TRBJ2-2; 11 bases map to TRBD2. CDR1 is KGHDR and CDR2 is SFDVKD in the germline V gene. The CDR3 is 15 residues long. V shed 9 bases, J shed 2 bases, and the junction held 4 bases outside the gene matches. CDR3 nucleotides: TGTGCCACCGCGGGACTAGCGGATAACACCGGGGAGCTGTTTTTT. Translating gives CATAGLADNTGELFF.

This clone was observed once. The rearrangement uses TRBV9 and TRBJ2-3, with 7 bases that match TRBD2. Per the germline V gene, CDR1 is SGDLS and CDR2 is YYNGEE. The CDR3 is made up of 15 amino acids. Trimming removed 3 bases from V and 5 bases from J; junction bases left unmatched: 9. The CDR3 protein is CASSGSGPAVDTQYF. CDR3 bases: TGTGCCAGCAGCGGTAGCGGGCCCGCGGTAGATACGCAGTATTTT. Full variable domain (outside the CDR3, taken from reference TRBV9 and TRBJ2-3): DSGVTQTPKHLITATGQRVTLRCSPRSGDLSVYWYQQSLDQGLQFLIQYYNGEERAKGNILERFSAQQFPDLHSELNLSSLELGDSALYFCASSGSGPAVDTQYFGPGTRLTVL.

V gene TRBV7-3 combines with J gene TRBJ1-6; D might be TRBD1 (5 bases). Germline CDR1 reads SGHTA; CDR2 reads FQGTGA. The CDR3 has 12 residues. V lost 5 bases and J lost 14, with 13 bases in between. The CDR3 bases are TGTGCCAGCAGCCGTTTGGGGGGGGCCCTCCACTTT. Amino acids: CASSRLGGALHF.